The present TCR beta chain was sequenced within a study of blood T cell repertoires in COVID-19. Looking at the study overall: Researchers got acute and convalescent COVID-19 samples from the United States, Italy and Spain. From T cells, B-cell-depleted T cells, or PBMCs came the material, which was cDNA or gDNA.

Under the authors' procedure: For nucleated cells, counts were estimated from reference gene primer amplification. Produced via immunoSEQ multiplex PCR; TCRdb's table is partial and in-frame only. The V and J calls and clone size were taken over from that table, and D and trimming were inferred from the DNA. Of around 91,000 clones listed, around 85% are singletons. V was clipped by 5 bases and J by 3 bases, with 22 bases between them. The CDR3 totals 17 residues. CDR1 is SEHNR, CDR2 FQNEAQ, per germline (reference sequence). This clone appeared a few times. The sequence derives from a man older than 75 with acute or convalescent COVID-19. Sequencing input: peripheral blood. V usage is TRBV7-9 and J usage is TRBJ1-2; D is possibly TRBD1 (6 bases). CDR3 protein: CASSHSPPGTTHYGYTF. CDR3 bases: TGTGCCAGCAGCCATTCTCCACCCGGGACAACCCACTATGGCTACACCTTC.